This TCR beta chain was recovered during a study of CD8 T cells in ankylosing spondylitis. The germline V gene encodes CDR1 MNHEY and CDR2 SVGEGT. The CDR3 runs to 15 residues. Losses at the gene ends were 7 bases for V and 9 bases for J; bases not matched to a gene: 14. Libraries of TCR beta came from quantitative 5'-RACE with molecular barcodes. TCRdb re-called the 5' RACE reads with MiXCR, one entry per CDR3 protein. The sample lists about 360,000 distinct CDR3 sequences, 20% to 25% seen once, with less than 15% in the top ten. The sample holds a few counts of this clonotype. The sequencing input was blood, either unsorted or a sorted T cell fraction (not recorded which). This sequence originates from a male donor with ankylosing spondylitis or in good health (not recorded which). The genes are TRBV6-2 or TRBV6-3 and TRBJ2-1; TRBD2 matches at 8 bases. The CDR3 DNA reads as TGTGCCAGCACCTCCTCGGGACTAGAGTTCGGTGAGCAGTTCTTC. Amino acids: CASTSSGLEFGEQFF.